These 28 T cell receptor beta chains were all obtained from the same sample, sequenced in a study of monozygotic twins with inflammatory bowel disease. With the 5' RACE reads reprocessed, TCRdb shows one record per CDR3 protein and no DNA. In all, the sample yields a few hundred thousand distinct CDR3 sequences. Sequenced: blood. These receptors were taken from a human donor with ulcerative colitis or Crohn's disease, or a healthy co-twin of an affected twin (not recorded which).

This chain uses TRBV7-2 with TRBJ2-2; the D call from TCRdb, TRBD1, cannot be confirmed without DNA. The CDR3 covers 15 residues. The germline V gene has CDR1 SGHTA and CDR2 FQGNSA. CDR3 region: CASSSQGTNTGELFF. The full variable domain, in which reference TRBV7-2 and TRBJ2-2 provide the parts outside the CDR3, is GAGVSQSPSNKVTEKGKDVELRCDPISGHTALYWYRQSLGQGLEFLIYFQGNSAPDKSGLPSDRFSAERTGGSVSTLTIQRTQQEDSAVYLCASSSQGTNTGELFFGEGSRLTVL.

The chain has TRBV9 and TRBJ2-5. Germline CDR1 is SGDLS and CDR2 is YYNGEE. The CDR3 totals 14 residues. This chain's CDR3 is CASSVFEGQETQYF.

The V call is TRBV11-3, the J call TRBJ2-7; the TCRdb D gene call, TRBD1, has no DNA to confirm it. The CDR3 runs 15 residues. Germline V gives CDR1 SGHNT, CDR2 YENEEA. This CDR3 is CASSPGQGATYEQYF.

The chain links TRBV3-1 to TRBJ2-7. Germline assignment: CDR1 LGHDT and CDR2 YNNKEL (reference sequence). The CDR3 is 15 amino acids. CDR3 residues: CASSQYIEKSHEQYF.

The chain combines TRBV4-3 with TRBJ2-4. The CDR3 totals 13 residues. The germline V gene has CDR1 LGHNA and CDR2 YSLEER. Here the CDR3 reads CASSQGNRNIQYF.

CDR3 sequence: CASSHLRFGASGAHLNTGELFF. V gene TRBV19 combines with J gene TRBJ2-2; TCRdb reports TRBD2, a call that lacks DNA to check it against. Per the germline V gene, CDR1 is LNHDA and CDR2 is SQIVND (reference sequence). The CDR3 length is 22 residues.

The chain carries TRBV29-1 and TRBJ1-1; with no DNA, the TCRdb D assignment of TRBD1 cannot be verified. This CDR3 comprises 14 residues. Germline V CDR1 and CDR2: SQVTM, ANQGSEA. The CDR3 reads CSVGRGLSNTEAFF.

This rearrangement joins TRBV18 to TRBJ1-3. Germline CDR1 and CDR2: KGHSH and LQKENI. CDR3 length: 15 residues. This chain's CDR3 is CASSPPPSSGNTIYF.

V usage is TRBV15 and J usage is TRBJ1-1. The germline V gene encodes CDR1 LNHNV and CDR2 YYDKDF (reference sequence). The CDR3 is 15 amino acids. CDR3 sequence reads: CATSRVRTVNTEAFF.

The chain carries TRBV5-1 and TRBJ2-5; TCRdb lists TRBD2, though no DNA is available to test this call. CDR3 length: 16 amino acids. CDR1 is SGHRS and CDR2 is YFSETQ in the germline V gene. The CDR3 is CASSLADSGGKGTQYF.

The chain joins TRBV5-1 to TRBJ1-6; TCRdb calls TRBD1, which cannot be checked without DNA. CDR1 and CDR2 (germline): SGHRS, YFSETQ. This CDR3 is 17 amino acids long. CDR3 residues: CASSLRGTLGNNSPLHF. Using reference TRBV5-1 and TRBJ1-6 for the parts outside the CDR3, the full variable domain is KAGVTQTPRYLIKTRGQQVTLSCSPISGHRSVSWYQQTPGQGLQFLFEYFSETQRNKGNFPGRFSGRQFSNSRSEMNVSTLELGDSALYLCASSLRGTLGNNSPLHFGNGTRLTVT.

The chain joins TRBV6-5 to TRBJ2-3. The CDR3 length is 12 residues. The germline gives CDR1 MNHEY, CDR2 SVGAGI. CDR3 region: CASSYGHSAQYF.

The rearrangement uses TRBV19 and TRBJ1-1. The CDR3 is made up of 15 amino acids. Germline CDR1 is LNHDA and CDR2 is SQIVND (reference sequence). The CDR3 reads CASSPTGRKNTEAFF.

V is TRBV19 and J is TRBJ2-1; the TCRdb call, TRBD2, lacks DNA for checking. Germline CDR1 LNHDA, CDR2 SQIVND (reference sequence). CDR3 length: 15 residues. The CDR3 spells CASQPRDFLYNEQFF. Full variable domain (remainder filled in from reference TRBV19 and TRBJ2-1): DGGITQSPKYLFRKEGQNVTLSCEQNLNHDAMYWYRQDPGQGLRLIYYSQIVNDFQKGDIAEGYSVSREKKESFPLTVTSAQKNPTAFYLCASQPRDFLYNEQFFGPGTRLTVL.

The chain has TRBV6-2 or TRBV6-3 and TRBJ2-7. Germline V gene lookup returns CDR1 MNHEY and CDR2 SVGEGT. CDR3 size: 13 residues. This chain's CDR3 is CASSYYGEYEQYF.

CDR3 residues: CSARRPGGRETQYF. The chain is built from TRBV20-1 and TRBJ2-5; as DNA is missing, the TRBD2 call by TCRdb cannot be tested. Per the germline V gene, CDR1 is DFQATT and CDR2 is SNEGSKA (reference sequence). CDR3 length: 14 amino acids.

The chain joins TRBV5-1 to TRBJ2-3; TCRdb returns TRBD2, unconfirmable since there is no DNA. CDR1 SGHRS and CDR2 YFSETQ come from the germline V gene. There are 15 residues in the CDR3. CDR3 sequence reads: CASQLAGGPGDTQYF.

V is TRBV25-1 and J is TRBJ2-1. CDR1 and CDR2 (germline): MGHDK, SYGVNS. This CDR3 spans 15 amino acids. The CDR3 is CASSALDITYNEQFF.

The CDR3 here is CASSVGTGDSPLHF. The chain joins TRBV5-1 to TRBJ1-6; the TRBD1 assignment by TCRdb is unverifiable without DNA. The germline CDR1 and CDR2 sequences are SGHRS and YFSETQ. CDR3 size: 14 residues. The full variable domain, with the rest looked up from reference TRBV5-1 and TRBJ1-6, is KAGVTQTPRYLIKTRGQQVTLSCSPISGHRSVSWYQQTPGQGLQFLFEYFSETQRNKGNFPGRFSGRQFSNSRSEMNVSTLELGDSALYLCASSVGTGDSPLHFGNGTRLTVT.

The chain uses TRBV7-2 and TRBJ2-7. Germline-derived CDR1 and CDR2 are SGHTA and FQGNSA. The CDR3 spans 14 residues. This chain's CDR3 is CASSLGYGSYEQYF.

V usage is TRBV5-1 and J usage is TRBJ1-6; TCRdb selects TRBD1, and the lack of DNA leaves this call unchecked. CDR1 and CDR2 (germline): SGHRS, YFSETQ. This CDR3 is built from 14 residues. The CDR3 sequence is CASSRTGRESPLHF.

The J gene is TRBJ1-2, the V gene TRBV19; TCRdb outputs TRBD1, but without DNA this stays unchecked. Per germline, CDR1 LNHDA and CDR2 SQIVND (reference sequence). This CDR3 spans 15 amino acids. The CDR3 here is CASSIDRGTSYGYTF.

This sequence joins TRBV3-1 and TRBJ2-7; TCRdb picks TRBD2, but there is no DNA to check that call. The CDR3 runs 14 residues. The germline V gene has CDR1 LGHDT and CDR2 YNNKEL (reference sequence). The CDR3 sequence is CASSQDGGAYEQYF.

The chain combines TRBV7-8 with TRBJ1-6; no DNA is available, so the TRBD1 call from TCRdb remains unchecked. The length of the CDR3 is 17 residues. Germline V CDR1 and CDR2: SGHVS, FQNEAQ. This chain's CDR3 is CASSSQTGVGGNSPLHF. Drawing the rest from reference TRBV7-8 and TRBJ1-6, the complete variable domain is GAGVSQSPRYKVAKRGQDVALRCDPISGHVSLFWYQQALGQGPEFLTYFQNEAQLDKSGLPSDRFFAERPEGSVSTLKIQRTQQEDSAVYLCASSSQTGVGGNSPLHFGNGTRLTVT.

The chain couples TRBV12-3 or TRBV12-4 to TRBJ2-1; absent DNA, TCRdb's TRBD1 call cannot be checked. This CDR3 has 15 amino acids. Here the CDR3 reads CASKIRDRGGNEQFF.

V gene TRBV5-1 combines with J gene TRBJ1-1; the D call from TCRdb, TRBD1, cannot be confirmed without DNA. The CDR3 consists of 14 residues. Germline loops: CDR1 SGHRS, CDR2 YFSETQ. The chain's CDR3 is CASSFGGRDTEAFF.

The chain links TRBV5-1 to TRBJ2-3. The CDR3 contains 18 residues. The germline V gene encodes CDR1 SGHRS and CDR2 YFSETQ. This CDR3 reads CASSLEGYKTSVADTQYF.

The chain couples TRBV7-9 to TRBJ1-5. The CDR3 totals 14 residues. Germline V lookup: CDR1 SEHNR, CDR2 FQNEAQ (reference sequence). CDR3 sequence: CASSPDGFNQPQHF.